The 17 T cell receptor beta chains listed next were all sequenced from one sample in a study of lymphopenia after photon versus proton radiotherapy. The assay was immunoSEQ multiplex PCR, and TCRdb's table has in-frame clones only and misses some. The data hold about 23,000 clones, with around 90% observed a single time. The specimen was peripheral blood, collected from a patient treated with proton-based radiotherapy. All receptors derive from a woman between 65 and 79 years old with pancreatic cancer. Some clones in this sample may be carry-over from other donors' samples.

J is TRBJ2-1 and V is TRBV20-1; perhaps TRBD1 as D (5 bases). The CDR3 runs to 11 residues. V gave up 7 bases and J gave up 8 bases, with 12 bases separating them. The germline V gene has CDR1 DFQATT and CDR2 SNEGSKA (reference sequence). The CDR3 loop is CSVQGFDEQFF. The CDR3 region has the DNA TGCAGTGTTCAGGGTTTCGATGAGCAGTTCTTC.

The chain joins TRBV15 to TRBJ1-2; 8 nucleotides match TRBD1. The CDR3 runs to 19 residues. CDR1 is LNHNV, CDR2 YYDKDF, per germline (reference sequence). The J segment lost 4 bases and the V segment lost 1 base, leaving 17 bases of the junction unmatched. The CDR3 nucleotides read TGTGCCACCAGCAGAGCTGGACCCCTCGGACAGGGAATTGGCTATGGCTACACCTTC. The encoded protein is CATSRAGPLGQGIGYGYTF.

The chain joins TRBV20-1 to TRBJ2-7, with D possibly TRBD2 on 5 matching bases. Germline assignment: CDR1 DFQATT and CDR2 SNEGSKA (reference sequence). With 6 bases removed from V and 2 bases from J, the gap between germline ends came to 8 bases. The CDR3 runs 11 residues. Here the CDR3 reads CSAERAYEQYF. CDR3 bases: TGCAGTGCAGAGAGGGCCTACGAGCAGTACTTC.

Only one count was recorded for this clone. The V call is TRBV4-3, the J call TRBJ1-4, with D possibly being TRBD1 (5 bases). The germline gives CDR1 LGHNA, CDR2 YSLEER. The CDR3 covers 18 residues. V lost 0 bases, J lost 8 bases, and 22 bases lay in between. The CDR3 protein is CASSQDLIDSLSKEKLFF. CDR3 sequence (DNA): TGCGCCAGCAGCCAAGACCTTATCGACAGTTTATCAAAGGAAAAACTGTTTTTT.

The chain combines TRBV6-5 with TRBJ1-5, with 8 bases lining up with TRBD1. V was clipped by 6 bases and J by 3 bases; unmatched bases: 4. The CDR3 totals 14 residues. CDR1 and CDR2 (germline): MNHEY, SVGAGI. This CDR3 reads CASRRTGTNQPQHF. The CDR3, as DNA: TGTGCCAGCAGGCGGACAGGGACCAATCAGCCCCAGCATTTT.

J is TRBJ1-5 and V is TRBV4-1; TRBD1 aligns across 9 bases. The CDR3 has 16 amino acids. Germline V lookup: CDR1 MGHRA, CDR2 YSYEKL. Trimming cost V 0 bases and J 3 bases; bases outside gene matches: 3. DNA of the CDR3: TGCGCCAGCAGCCAAGATGGGGACAGGGCCAATCAGCCCCAGCATTTT. Amino acid sequence: CASSQDGDRANQPQHF.

The V and J genes are TRBV27 and TRBJ2-3, with no clear D. There are 14 residues in the CDR3. V lost 2 bases to trimming and J lost 2 bases, with 8 bases between them. Germline V gives CDR1 MNHEY, CDR2 SMNVEV (reference sequence). DNA of the CDR3: TGTGCCAGCAGTTTACGGCTAGACACAGATACGCAGTATTTT. Translating gives CASSLRLDTDTQYF.

The gene calls are TRBV28 and TRBJ2-5; 8 nucleotides align to TRBD2. Germline assignment: CDR1 MDHEN and CDR2 SYDVKM. The CDR3 length is 15 residues. V shed 5 bases, J shed 5 bases, and the junction held 10 bases outside the gene matches. The CDR3: CASSPPGLGFETQYF. The DNA of the CDR3 is TGTGCCAGCAGTCCTCCGGGACTAGGATTTGAGACCCAGTACTTC.

V is TRBV9 and J is TRBJ2-2; 8 bases line up with TRBD2. Germline V gene lookup returns CDR1 SGDLS and CDR2 YYNGEE. The CDR3 is 17 residues long. The ends lost 4 bases at V and 2 bases at J; junction bases unmatched: 10. The CDR3 DNA reads as TGTGCCAGCAGCATCCCGAAGAGCGGGAGTAACACCGGGGAGCTGTTTTTT. As protein: CASSIPKSGSNTGELFF.

The chain employs TRBV4-3 and TRBJ2-2; perhaps TRBD1 as D (6 bases). CDR1 and CDR2 from the germline V gene are LGHNA and YSLEER. V was cut by 0 bases and J by 7 bases, with 12 bases left in between. CDR3 length: 15 residues. CDR3 in DNA: TGCGCCAGCAGCCAAGATCAGGGGATCGGCGGGGAGCTGTTTTTT. Translated: CASSQDQGIGGELFF.

The chain combines TRBV2 with TRBJ1-2; D is ambiguous. CDR1 is SNHLY and CDR2 is FYNNEI in the germline V gene. The length of the CDR3 is 13 residues. V lost 4 bases and J lost 5, with 11 bases in between. The CDR3 loop reads CASSVGGPYGYTF. In nucleotides, the CDR3 is TGTGCCAGCAGTGTGGGAGGCCCTTATGGCTACACCTTC.

The rearrangement uses TRBV7-9 and TRBJ1-1; D not resolved. Germline CDR1 and CDR2: SEHNR and FQNEAQ (reference sequence). The CDR3 totals 12 residues. V gave up 1 base and J gave up 7 bases, with 7 bases separating them. The DNA for the CDR3 is TGTGCCAGCAGCTTAGATACGGTTGAAGCTTTCTTT. It specifies CASSLDTVEAFF. The full variable domain, completed using reference TRBV7-9 and TRBJ1-1, is DTGVSQNPRHKITKRGQNVTFRCDPISEHNRLYWYRQTLGQGPEFLTYFQNEAQLEKSRLLSDRFSAERPKGSFSTLEIQRTEQGDSAMYLCASSLDTVEAFFGQGTRLTVV.

The gene calls are TRBV19 and TRBJ1-3; no firm D call. Deletions cut 2 bases from V and 0 bases from J, with 8 bases between. The CDR3 has 15 amino acids. Germline V gives CDR1 LNHDA, CDR2 SQIVND (reference sequence). This chain's CDR3 is CASSILDLSGNTIYF. In DNA form, the CDR3 reads TGTGCCAGTAGTATACTGGACCTCTCTGGAAACACCATATATTTT.

This clone was seen just once. The chain employs TRBV29-1 and TRBJ1-1; D not certain. The CDR3 consists of 13 residues. The germline CDR1 and CDR2 sequences are SQVTM and ANQGSEA. Between the trimmed V and J ends, which lost 7 bases and 0 bases, there was a span of 12 bases. CDR3 loop: CSARSPVNTEAFF. DNA for the CDR3: TGCAGCGCTCGGTCACCAGTGAACACTGAAGCTTTCTTT.

The V gene is TRBV30, the J gene TRBJ1-1; possible D gene TRBD1, 5 bases. With 3 bases removed from V and 8 bases from J, the gap between germline ends came to 16 bases. This CDR3 contains 13 residues. Per the germline V gene, CDR1 is GTSNPN and CDR2 is SVGIG (reference sequence). In DNA form, the CDR3 reads TGTGCCTGGAGGTGGGGGAAATTTCGGGAAGCTTTCTTT. Amino acid sequence: CAWRWGKFREAFF. Full variable domain (outside the CDR3, taken from reference TRBV30 and TRBJ1-1): SQTIHQWPATLVQPVGSPLSLECTVEGTSNPNLYWYRQAAGRGLQLLFYSVGIGQISSEVPQNLSASRPQDRQFILSSKKLLLSDSGFYLCAWRWGKFREAFFGQGTRLTVV.

V usage is TRBV9 and J usage is TRBJ1-1; D uncertain. The ends were cut back, 0 bases at V and 6 bases at J, with 12 bases in the middle. From germline, CDR1 is SGDLS and CDR2 YYNGEE. CDR3 size: 14 residues. The CDR3 reads CASSVGWVNPEAFF. In DNA, the CDR3 is TGTGCCAGCAGCGTAGGGTGGGTTAACCCTGAAGCTTTCTTT.

CDR3 coding DNA: TGTGCCAGTAGGGGACTAGCGGGAGGAATTTTCAATGAGCAGTTCTTC. Its protein is CASRGLAGGIFNEQFF. V and J are TRBV19 and TRBJ2-1; 15 bases agree with TRBD2. This CDR3 region has 16 residues. Germline assignment: CDR1 LNHDA and CDR2 SQIVND (reference sequence). The V and J ends lost 6 bases and 6 bases, in that order; junction bases with no gene match: 6.